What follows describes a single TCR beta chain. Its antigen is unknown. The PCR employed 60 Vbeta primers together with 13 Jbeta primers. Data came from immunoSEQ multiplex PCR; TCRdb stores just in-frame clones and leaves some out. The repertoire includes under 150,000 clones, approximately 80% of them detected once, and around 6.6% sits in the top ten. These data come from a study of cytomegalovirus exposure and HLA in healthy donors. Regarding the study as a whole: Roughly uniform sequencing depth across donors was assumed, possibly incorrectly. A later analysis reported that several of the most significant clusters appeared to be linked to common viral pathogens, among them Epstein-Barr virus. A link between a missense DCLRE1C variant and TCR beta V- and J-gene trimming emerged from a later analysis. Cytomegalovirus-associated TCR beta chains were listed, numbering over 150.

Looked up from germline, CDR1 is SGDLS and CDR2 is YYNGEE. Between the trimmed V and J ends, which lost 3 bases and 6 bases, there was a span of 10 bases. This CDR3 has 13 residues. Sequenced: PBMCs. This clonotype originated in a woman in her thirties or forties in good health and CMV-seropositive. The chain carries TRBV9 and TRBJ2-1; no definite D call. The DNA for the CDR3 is TGTGCCAGCAGCGCCCAGTTGATCAATGAGCAGTTCTTC. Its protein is CASSAQLINEQFF. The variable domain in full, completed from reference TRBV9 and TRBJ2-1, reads DSGVTQTPKHLITATGQRVTLRCSPRSGDLSVYWYQQSLDQGLQFLIQYYNGEERAKGNILERFSAQQFPDLHSELNLSSLELGDSALYFCASSAQLINEQFFGPGTRLTVL.